This T cell receptor beta chain is drawn from a study of cytomegalovirus exposure and HLA in healthy donors. Background on the study: Approximately 180 million T cells yielded some 100 million unique TCR beta sequences, as an earlier analysis found.

With 5 bases clipped from V and 3 bases from J, the junction kept 10 bases outside the gene matches. Germline CDR1 and CDR2: MNHEY and SMNVEV (reference sequence). This CDR3 contains 16 residues. This clone was found once. It was with 60 Vbeta and 13 Jbeta primers that the PCR ran. Assay: immunoSEQ multiplex PCR; the TCRdb copy retains only in-frame clones and omits some. The sample has approximately 150,000 clones, 70% to 90% seen once. This receptor was taken from a woman aged 35 to 49 in good health and CMV-seropositive. The specimen sequenced was PBMCs. The gene calls are TRBV27 and TRBJ1-5; 7 nucleotides line up with TRBD1. The DNA of the CDR3 is TGTGCCAGCAGTCTCCTGACAGGGAATACCAATCAGCCCCAGCATTTT. Residues: CASSLLTGNTNQPQHF.